These T cell receptor beta chains were read from a single sample in a study of blood T cell repertoires in COVID-19. The assay was immunoSEQ multiplex PCR, and TCRdb's table has in-frame clones only and misses some. The sample has under 300,000 clones, less than 90% seen once; the top ten hold about an eighth. Sequencing used peripheral blood. The origin of the receptors is a human donor in a cohort sampled during active COVID-19. The CDR3 runs from the conserved cysteine through the conserved F or W. A D gene is named only where the DNA matches it firmly. Clone size is not always given. Where it is, it says once, few, many or a class for expanded clones.

abundance	v_gene	d_gene	j_gene	CDR3aa	CDR3nt
NA	TRBV7-2	TRBD2	TRBJ2-7	CASSLTSGGDEQYF	TGTGCCAGCAGCTTAACGTCGGGAGGGGACGAGCAGTACTTC
NA	TRBV28	NA	TRBJ2-7	CASSPNPTGVYEQYF	TGTGCCAGCAGTCCCAACCCGACTGGTGTTTACGAGCAGTACTTC
NA	TRBV14	TRBD2	TRBJ2-4	CASSQQSTAGTSGKNIQYF	TGTGCCAGCAGCCAGCAATCCACAGCCGGGACTAGCGGTAAAAACATTCAGTACTTC
NA	TRBV24-1	TRBD2	TRBJ2-1	CATRDYYNEQFF	TGTGCCACAAGGGACTACTACAATGAGCAGTTCTTC
NA	TRBV6-2/TRBV6-3	NA	TRBJ2-3	CASSQQEMGTDTQYF	TGTGCCAGCAGCCAACAGGAGATGGGTACGGATACGCAGTATTTT
NA	TRBV11-2	NA	TRBJ1-4	CASSPGTPLRNEKLFF	TGTGCCAGCAGCCCCGGGACTCCCCTGCGGAATGAAAAACTGTTTTTT
NA	TRBV14	NA	TRBJ2-1	CASSQGTSRNNEQFF	TGTGCCAGCAGCCAAGGTACTAGCAGAAACAATGAGCAGTTCTTC
NA	TRBV6-2/TRBV6-3	NA	TRBJ2-6	CASSYGGQSGANVLTF	TGTGCCAGCAGTTACGGTGGACAGTCTGGGGCCAACGTCCTGACTTTC
NA	TRBV7-9	TRBD2	TRBJ2-1	CASSLLAGEQQFF	TGTGCCAGCAGCTTGTTAGCGGGAGAGCAGCAGTTCTTC
NA	TRBV7-2	TRBD2	TRBJ2-1	CASSSHRLAGTYNEQFF	TGTGCCAGCAGCTCCCATCGACTAGCGGGCACCTACAATGAGCAGTTCTTC
NA	TRBV2	NA	TRBJ1-2	CASLRGIFYGYTF	TGTGCCAGCCTCCGAGGGATATTCTATGGCTACACCTTC
few	TRBV19	NA	TRBJ2-6	CATKGWGPGANVLTF	TGTGCCACCAAAGGGTGGGGGCCTGGGGCCAACGTCCTGACTTTC
NA	TRBV7-9	TRBD2	TRBJ2-1	CASSQGLAKQFF	TGTGCCAGCAGCCAAGGACTAGCGAAGCAGTTCTTC
NA	TRBV19	TRBD2	TRBJ2-7	CASKIAGGGNYEQYF	TGTGCCAGTAAAATAGCGGGAGGGGGGAACTACGAGCAGTACTTC
NA	TRBV12-3/TRBV12-4	NA	TRBJ2-1	CASSPQVPNEQFF	TGTGCCAGCAGCCCACAGGTTCCCAATGAGCAGTTCTTC
NA	TRBV30	TRBD2	TRBJ2-3	CAWTYSGRTLDTDTQYF	TGTGCCTGGACCTATAGCGGGAGAACTCTGGACACAGATACGCAGTATTTT
NA	TRBV7-8	TRBD1	TRBJ2-7	CASSLGTGSYEQYF	TGTGCCAGCAGCTTAGGGACAGGGTCCTACGAGCAGTACTTC
NA	TRBV18	TRBD2	TRBJ2-7	CASSPSGGQLEQYF	TGTGCCAGCTCCCCCAGCGGGGGGCAGCTCGAGCAGTACTTC
NA	TRBV15	NA	TRBJ1-2	CATSRDSTGGLSSGYTF	TGTGCCACCAGCAGAGATAGTACGGGCGGGTTGAGTTCTGGCTACACCTTC
once	TRBV30	NA	TRBJ1-3	CACLRGWNTIYF	TGTGCCTGCCTCAGGGGTTGGAACACCATATATTTT
NA	TRBV25-1	NA	TRBJ1-2	CASSMVAATSGYTF	TGTGCCAGCAGTATGGTGGCCGCAACAAGTGGCTACACCTTC
NA	TRBV27	TRBD2	TRBJ2-7	CASSPFTVGTSGNYEQYF	TGTGCCAGCAGTCCGTTTACCGTAGGGACTAGCGGGAACTACGAGCAGTACTTC
once	TRBV12-3/TRBV12-4	NA	TRBJ2-7	CASSPKGPYEQYF	TGTGCCAGCAGTCCAAAGGGGCCCTACGAGCAGTACTTC
NA	TRBV7-9	TRBD2	TRBJ2-1	CASRALAGAYNEQFF	TGTGCCAGCAGAGCACTAGCGGGAGCCTACAATGAGCAGTTCTTC